This record covers a single T cell receptor (beta chain). In the study's own analysis: Amplification of reference gene primers was used by the study to estimate nucleated cell counts. Clones were read by immunoSEQ multiplex PCR, and TCRdb kept only the in-frame ones, dropping some. For V, J and clone size, that table is used; D and trimming come from the DNA. Among 75,000 or so clones listed, roughly 85% were seen once. V trimming: 2 bases; J trimming: 3 bases; junction bases outside the gene matches: 11. The CDR3 has 18 residues. The germline gives CDR1 SNHLY, CDR2 FYNNEI. The record originates from a study of blood T cell repertoires in COVID-19. Study as a whole: PBMCs, B-cell-depleted T cells, or T cells provided the cDNA or gDNA that made up the material.

Sequences were obtained from peripheral blood. V gene TRBV2 combines with J gene TRBJ2-3, with 10 bases matching TRBD2. This TCR was sampled from a woman aged 80 or over with active or convalescent COVID-19. Written as DNA, the CDR3 is TGTGCCAGCAGTGAAAGAGGTCTAGCGGGAGCCATAACAGATACGCAGTATTTT. Protein sequence: CASSERGLAGAITDTQYF.